This T cell receptor beta chain was documented in a study of metastatic and nonmetastatic thyroid tumors. V dropped 3 bases and J dropped 5 bases, with 10 bases sitting between them. The germline gives CDR1 LNHDA, CDR2 SQIVND (reference sequence). The CDR3 totals 14 residues. No treatment had been given to any patient before thyroid surgery. This clone was seen at least ten times. TCRdb re-called clones via MiXCR from the PCR reads. The repertoire holds 15,000 to 25,000 clones, with just over 25% as singletons. The TCR originated in a male donor with papillary thyroid cancer or a benign thyroid nodule (not recorded which). Some clones in this sample may be carry-over from other donors' samples. This chain links TRBV19 with TRBJ1-4; no reliable D call. The sample was blood. CDR3 in amino acids: CASSMDTLNEKLFF. CDR3 in DNA: TGTGCCAGTAGTATGGATACCCTAAATGAAAAACTGTTTTTT.